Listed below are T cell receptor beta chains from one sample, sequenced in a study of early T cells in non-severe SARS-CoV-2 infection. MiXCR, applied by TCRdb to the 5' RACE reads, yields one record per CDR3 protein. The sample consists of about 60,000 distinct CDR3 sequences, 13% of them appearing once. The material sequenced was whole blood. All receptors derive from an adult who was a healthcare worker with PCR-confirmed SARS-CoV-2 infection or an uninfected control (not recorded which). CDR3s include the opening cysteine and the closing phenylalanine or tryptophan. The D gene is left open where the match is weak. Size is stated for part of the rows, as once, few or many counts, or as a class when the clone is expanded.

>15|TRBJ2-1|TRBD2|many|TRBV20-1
CSARDATSGTNEQFF
TGCAGTGCTAGAGATGCGACTAGCGGAACCAATGAGCAGTTCTTC
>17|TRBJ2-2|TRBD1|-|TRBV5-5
CASSDNLGTGPTGELFF
TGTGCCAGCAGCGACAATTTGGGGACAGGCCCCACCGGGGAGCTGTTTTTT
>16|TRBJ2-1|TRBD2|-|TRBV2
CASRLAGASSYNEQFF
TGTGCCAGCAGATTAGCGGGGGCCAGCTCCTACAATGAGCAGTTCTTC
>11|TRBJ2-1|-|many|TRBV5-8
CASSLSDEQFF
TGTGCCAGCAGCCTCTCGGATGAGCAGTTCTTC
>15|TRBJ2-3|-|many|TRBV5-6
CASSPYRSWTDTQYF
TGTGCCAGCAGCCCTTATCGGTCGTGGACAGATACGCAGTATTTT
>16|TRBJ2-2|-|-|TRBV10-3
CAISESGSSGTGELFF
TGTGCCATCAGTGAGTCGGGAAGCTCGGGGACCGGGGAGCTGTTTTTT
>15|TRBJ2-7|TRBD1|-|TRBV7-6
CASSLTGTGSTEQYF
TGTGCCAGCAGCTTGACCGGGACAGGGTCCACCGAGCAGTACTTC
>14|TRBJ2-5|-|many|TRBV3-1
CASSPMGGSVAQYF
TGTGCCAGCAGCCCCATGGGGGGTAGCGTGGCCCAGTACTTC
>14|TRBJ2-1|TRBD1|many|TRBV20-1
CSAPGTGGVYEQFF
TGCAGTGCTCCCGGGACAGGGGGTGTCTATGAGCAGTTCTTC
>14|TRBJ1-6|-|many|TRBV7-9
CASSLAGANSPLHF
TGTGCCAGCAGCTTGGCAGGGGCGAATTCACCCCTCCACTTT
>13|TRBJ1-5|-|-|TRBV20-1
CSAMGHPNQPQHF
TGCAGTGCTATGGGACACCCAAATCAGCCCCAGCATTTT
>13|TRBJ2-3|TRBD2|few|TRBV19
CASSIGTSPHSSF
TGTGCCAGTAGTATTGGGACTAGCCCGCATTCCTCTTTT
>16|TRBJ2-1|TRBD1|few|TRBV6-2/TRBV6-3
CASRPPTGTGAYEQFF
TGTGCCAGCAGACCACCTACCGGGACAGGGGCTTATGAGCAGTTCTTC
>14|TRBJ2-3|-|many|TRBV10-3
CAISLGGSTDTQYF
TGTGCCATCAGCCTCGGGGGTAGCACAGATACGCAGTATTTT
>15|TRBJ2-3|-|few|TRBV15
CATNGRADFTDTQYF
TGTGCCACCAACGGACGGGCGGACTTCACAGATACGCAGTATTTT
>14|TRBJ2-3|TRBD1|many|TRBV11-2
CASSPGQITDTQYF
TGTGCCAGCAGCCCGGGACAGATCACAGATACGCAGTATTTT
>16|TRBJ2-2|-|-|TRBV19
CASSKDRPSNTGELFF
TGTGCCAGTAGTAAGGACAGACCCTCGAACACCGGGGAGCTGTTTTTT
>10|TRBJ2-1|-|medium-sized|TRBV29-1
CSVAENEQFF
TGCAGCGTTGCGGAAAATGAGCAGTTCTTC
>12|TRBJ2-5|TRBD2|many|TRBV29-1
CSVTSGEETQYF
TGCAGCGTGACTAGCGGGGAAGAGACCCAGTACTTC
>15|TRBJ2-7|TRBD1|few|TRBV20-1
CSARDTQGMIYEQYF
TGCAGTGCTAGAGACACACAGGGGATGATCTACGAGCAGTACTTC
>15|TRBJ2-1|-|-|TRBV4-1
CASSPTPDPYNEQFF
TGCGCCAGCAGCCCGACTCCGGACCCTTACAATGAGCAGTTCTTC
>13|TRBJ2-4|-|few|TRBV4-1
CASSQALSRIQYF
TGCGCCAGCAGCCAGGCACTGTCGCGCATTCAGTACTTC
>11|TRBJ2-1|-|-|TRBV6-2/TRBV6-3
CASRDGSRQFF
TGTGCCAGCAGAGATGGGTCTAGGCAGTTCTTC
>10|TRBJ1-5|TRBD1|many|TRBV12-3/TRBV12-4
CAYRGQPQHF
TGTGCCTACAGGGGCCAGCCCCAGCATTTT
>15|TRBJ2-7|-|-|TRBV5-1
CASSQDAPTAYEQYF
TGCGCCAGCAGCCAAGACGCACCGACAGCCTACGAGCAGTACTTC
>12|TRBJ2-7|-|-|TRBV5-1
CASSSVSYEQYF
TGCGCCAGCAGCTCGGTATCCTACGAGCAGTACTTC
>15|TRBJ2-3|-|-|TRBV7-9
CASSVTGAHTDTQYF
TGTGCCAGCAGCGTAACGGGGGCCCACACAGATACGCAGTATTTT
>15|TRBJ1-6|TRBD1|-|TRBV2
CASSEEHRGLSPLHF
TGTGCCAGCAGTGAAGAGCACAGGGGGCTTTCACCCCTCCACTTT
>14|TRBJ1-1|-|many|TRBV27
CASSATGLNTEAFF
TGTGCCAGCAGTGCAACAGGGCTGAACACTGAAGCTTTCTTT
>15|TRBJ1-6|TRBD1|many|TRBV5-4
CASSWGQGDNSPLHF
TGTGCCAGCAGCTGGGGACAGGGCGATAATTCACCCCTCCACTTT
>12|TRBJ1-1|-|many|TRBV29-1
CSVLQTNTEAFF
TGCAGCGTTCTCCAAACGAACACTGAAGCTTTCTTT
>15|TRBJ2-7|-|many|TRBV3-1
CASSQGHVRNYEQYF
TGTGCCAGCAGCCAAGGGCACGTCCGAAACTACGAGCAGTACTTC
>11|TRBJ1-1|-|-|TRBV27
CASVWNAEAFF
TGTGCCAGCGTTTGGAACGCTGAAGCTTTCTTT
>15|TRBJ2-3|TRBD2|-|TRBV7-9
CASSLTSGGPDTQYF
TGTGCCAGCAGCTTGACTAGCGGGGGGCCAGATACGCAGTATTTT
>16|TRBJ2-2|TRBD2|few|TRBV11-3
CASSLKLAGGTGELFF
TGTGCCAGCAGCTTAAAACTAGCGGGGGGAACCGGGGAGCTGTTTTTT
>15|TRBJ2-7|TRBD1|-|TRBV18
CASSLTRDSHNEQYF
TGTGCCAGCTCCCTCACCCGGGACAGTCACAACGAGCAGTACTTC
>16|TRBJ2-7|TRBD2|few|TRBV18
CASSPLAKAGSYEQYF
TGTGCCAGCTCACCACTGGCTAAAGCGGGGTCCTACGAGCAGTACTTC
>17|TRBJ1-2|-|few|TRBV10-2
CASSDDLLSLNHYGYTF
TGCGCCAGCAGTGACGACCTCCTTAGCCTTAACCACTATGGCTACACCTTC
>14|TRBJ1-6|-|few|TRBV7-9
CASSLVTDNSPLHF
TGTGCCAGCAGCTTAGTGACAGATAATTCACCCCTCCACTTT